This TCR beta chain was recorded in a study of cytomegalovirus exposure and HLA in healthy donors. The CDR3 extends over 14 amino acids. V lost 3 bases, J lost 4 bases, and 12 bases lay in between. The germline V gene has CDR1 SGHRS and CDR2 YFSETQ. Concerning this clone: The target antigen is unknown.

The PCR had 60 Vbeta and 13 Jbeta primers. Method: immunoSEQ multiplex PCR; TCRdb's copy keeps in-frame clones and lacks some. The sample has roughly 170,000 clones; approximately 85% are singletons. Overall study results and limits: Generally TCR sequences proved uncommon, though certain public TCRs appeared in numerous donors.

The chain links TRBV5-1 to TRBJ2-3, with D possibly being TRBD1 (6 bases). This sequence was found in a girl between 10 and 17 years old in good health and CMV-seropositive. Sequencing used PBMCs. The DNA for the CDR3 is TGCGCCAGCAGCTCTACGACAGGCCCAGATACGCAGTATTTT. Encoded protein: CASSSTTGPDTQYF.